One TCR beta chain is described in this entry. Antigen: not known. Patients had resection in Japan or China between about 2013 and 2018. This record comes from a study of immune evolution from preneoplasia to lung adenocarcinoma. Study-wide findings and caveats: KRAS-mutant nodules had the highest T cell clonality.

Using immunoSEQ multiplex PCR, the repertoire was profiled, and TCRdb retains in-frame clones only, with some absent. The sample yields several thousand clones, approximately 85% seen once. V lost 1 base and J 8 bases, leaving 12 bases between the germline ends. Germline CDR1 and CDR2: MNHNS and SASEGT. This CDR3 region has 15 residues. The chain uses TRBV6-1 and TRBJ1-6, with D possibly being TRBD1 (6 bases). This sequence was found in a person aged 65 to 85 with lung adenocarcinoma. Sequencing input: FFPE minimally invasive lung adenocarcinoma tissue. The CDR3 loop is CASSEGQGFHSPLHF. The CDR3 coding sequence is TGTGCCAGCAGTGAAGGTCAGGGGTTCCATTCACCCCTCCACTTT.